This T cell receptor beta chain comes out of a study of patients and donors after allogeneic stem cell transplantation. This CDR3 has 15 amino acids. J lost 6 bases, V lost 0 bases, and 4 bases had no gene match. CDR1 is SGDLS and CDR2 is YYNGEE in the germline V gene. TCRdb reprocessed the RT-PCR reads with MiXCR, giving one entry per CDR3 protein. The table records more than 850,000 distinct CDR3 sequences, about 20% of them present only once. The sample consisted of blood, either unsorted or a sorted T cell fraction (not recorded which). This TCR derives from a human donor who was either an allogeneic HSCT recipient or a stem cell or donor lymphocyte infusion donor (not recorded which). It is not recorded whose cells these are; they may come from a transplant donor. The chain recombines TRBV9 with TRBJ1-5; 9 bases map to TRBD1. This CDR3 is CASSVDGTGIQPQHF. The DNA for the CDR3 is TGTGCCAGCAGCGTAGATGGGACAGGGATTCAGCCCCAGCATTTT.